This TCR beta chain was identified during a study of shared clonotypes between healthy human individuals. Whole-study context: Donors had three CD4 naive, three CD4 memory, two CD8 naive and one CD8 memory plate apiece.

Here immunoSEQ multiplex PCR was the method, and the copy in TCRdb shows in-frame clones only, minus some. Counted here are approximately 2,000,000 clones, approximately 90% occurring once; the ten biggest clones make up 0.3% to 0.4%. From germline, CDR1 is SGHVS and CDR2 FNYEAQ. Trimming took off 6 bases at V and 5 bases at J, with 20 bases between the two ends. This CDR3 spans 15 amino acids. The chain couples TRBV7-6 to TRBJ2-7, with D tentatively TRBD1 or TRBD2 (5 bases each). The sample taken for sequencing was naive CD4+ T cells from PBMCs. Subset defined: CD45RA+ positively selected. The receptor comes from a man between 18 and 29 years old in good health. Some clones in this sample may be carry-over from other donors' samples. The CDR3: CASRLGPPRLDEQYF. The CDR3 region has the DNA TGTGCCAGCAGACTGGGACCGCCAAGACTCGACGAGCAGTACTTC. Based on the CDR3 plus reference TRBV7-6 and TRBJ2-7, the full variable domain is GAGVSQSPRYKVTKRGQDVALRCDPISGHVSLYWYRQALGQGPEFLTYFNYEAQQDKSGLPNDRFSAERPEGSISTLTIQRTEQRDSAMYRCASRLGPPRLDEQYFGPGTRLTVT.